This T cell receptor beta chain was sequenced during a study of regulatory T cells in long-lasting Graves disease. Regarding the study as a whole: It was in persistent disease that TRBV28, TRBJ1-2 and TRBJ2-5 were favored.

Germline CDR1 LGHDT, CDR2 YNNKEL (reference sequence). CDR3 length: 13 amino acids. V dropped 1 base and J dropped 4 bases, with 7 bases sitting between them. TCR beta libraries were built with iRepertoire HTBI primers and Arm-PCR of CDR3 regions. TCRdb re-derived calls from the multiplex PCR reads in MiXCR, one entry per CDR3 protein. The profile covers hundreds of thousands of distinct CDR3 sequences, with approximately 29% appearing a single time and under 55% taken by the ten largest. The time point was: persistent/refractory GD, antithyroid drugs over 5 years with positive TRAb. Researchers made the TCR library from RNA that was extracted from PBMCs. Many counts were recorded for this clonotype. The antigen remains undetermined.

This clonotype was sampled from a female donor with Graves disease. V and J are TRBV3-1 and TRBJ1-2, with D unresolved. Sequencing used peripheral blood mononuclear cells (PBMCs), obtained when the disease was refractory, from a patient treated with antithyroid drugs. In DNA, the CDR3 is TGTGCCAGCAGCCAAGGTTCTGGCTATGGCTACACCTTC. This codes for CASSQGSGYGYTF.